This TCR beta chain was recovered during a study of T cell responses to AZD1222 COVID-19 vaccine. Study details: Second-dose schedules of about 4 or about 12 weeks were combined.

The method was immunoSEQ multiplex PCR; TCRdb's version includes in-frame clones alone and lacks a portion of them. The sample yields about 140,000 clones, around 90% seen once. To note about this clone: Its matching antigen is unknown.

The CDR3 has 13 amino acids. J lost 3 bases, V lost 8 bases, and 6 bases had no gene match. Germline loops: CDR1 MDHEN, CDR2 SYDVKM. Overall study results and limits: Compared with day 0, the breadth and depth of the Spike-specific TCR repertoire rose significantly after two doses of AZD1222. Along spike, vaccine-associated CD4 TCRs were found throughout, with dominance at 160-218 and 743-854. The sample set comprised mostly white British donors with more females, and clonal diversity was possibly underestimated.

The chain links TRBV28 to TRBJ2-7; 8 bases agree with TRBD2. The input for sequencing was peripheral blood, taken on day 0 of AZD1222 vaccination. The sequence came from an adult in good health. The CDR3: CASHSGNHYEQYF. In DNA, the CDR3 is TGTGCCAGCCATAGCGGGAACCACTACGAGCAGTACTTC.